This T cell receptor beta chain was sequenced during a study of T cell responses to AZD1222 COVID-19 vaccine. This clone was picked up a small number of times. Assay used: immunoSEQ multiplex PCR; TCRdb lists only in-frame clones, some missing. Here the sample spans 90,000 to 95,000 clones, about nine tenths being singletons. V was pared by 6 bases and J by 8 bases, with 22 bases between. The CDR3 totals 15 residues. CDR1 is ENHRY and CDR2 is SYGVKD in the germline V gene. This sequence originates from an adult in good health. Sequenced here: peripheral blood, sampled on day 0 of AZD1222 vaccination. The chain combines TRBV10-3 with TRBJ1-2, with a weak D call TRBD1 (6 bases). For the CDR3, the DNA is TGTGCCATCAGAGGTGACAGGAACCTATATGTCGGCTACACCTTC. Its protein is CAIRGDRNLYVGYTF.